This T cell receptor (beta chain) was sequenced in a study of neurological immune-mediated disorders (dated by TCRdb to between 2017 and 2020). General notes on the study: Among the roughly 34 multiple sclerosis patients, relapsing-remitting MS was present in approximately 31 and secondary progressive MS was present in 3. Longitudinal samples, technical triplicates and paired sorted CD4+ and CD8+ T-cell subsets, alongside PBMC samples, were included among the approximately 110 TCR-beta libraries. The cohort comprised 68 subjects: 15 or so HAM/TSP patients, 35 or so multiple sclerosis patients and about 20 healthy controls. Peripheral blood TCR-beta repertoires from patients with HTLV-I-associated myelopathy (HAM/TSP), patients with multiple sclerosis, and healthy controls were compared in the study using UMI-based sequencing. Study-wide findings and limitations: Phylogenetic analysis grouped repertoires from 18 of 34 MS patients into a cluster of related CDR3 sequences, suggesting a possible repertoire-level signature. The MS cluster was not associated with any clinical or MRI features, and the authors stated that larger cohorts are needed. No identical CDR3 amino acid sequences were found to be shared among expanded clones across subjects, suggesting that TCR-beta repertoires were private in all groups. TCR clonal expansion was highest in HAM/TSP patients and lowest in MS patients, with MS patients falling below even healthy controls.

Unsorted PBMC libraries were generated from 2 million PBMCs stored in RNAlater at -80 °C until RNA extraction. Multiple sclerosis patients were enrolled in a US clinical protocol under which disease progression was evaluated by magnetic resonance imaging. PBMCs were separated from peripheral blood using Ficoll-Hypaque density gradient centrifugation and then cryopreserved in liquid nitrogen. cDNA synthesis used template-switch 5'RACE with a primer carrying a 10-nucleotide random unique molecular identifier tagging each TCR transcript. Every sequencing run covered 15-18 subjects and yielded more than 180 million TCR-beta sequences. The RNeasy kit was used to extract total RNA. TCR-beta VDJ regions were amplified with primers for the TCR constant region and the 5'RACE anchor, using the KAPA Real-time Library Amplification kit. Sample indexes and Illumina adaptors were added in a first PCR, and a second PCR then increased library yield. After purification with Ampure beads, the TCR product of roughly 650 bp was size-selected on a 2% E-gel SizeSelection system. Before pooling, library quality was checked on a Bioanalyzer, concentration was measured with Qubit, and libraries were quantified with the Kapa Library Quantification kit. Paired-end 2 x 150 bp sequencing of the libraries was performed on an Illumina HiSeq 2500. To increase sequence diversity, roughly 24-31% phiX was spiked into each library pool. The authors' analysis ran thus. The quality-filtered reads were processed with the UMI-based MiGEC pipeline, whose error correction step removed more than 80% of the raw TCR sequences. VDJ genes were aligned to IMGT germline references, and clonotypes were defined by unique CDR3 amino acid sequence plus V-J genes. VDJtools evaluated clonal expansion, Shannon diversity and CDR3 relatedness (CalcPairwiseDistances, ClusterSamples); CLCbio workbench built phylogenetic trees. A clone was classed as expanded if it had 8 or more unique UMIs, a cutoff based on coefficient-of-variation modelling across technical triplicates. The public reads were reprocessed in TCRdb via fastp at Q25 and MiXCR, keeping in-frame beta chains. Under each unique CDR3 protein, matching rows form one entry showing the most common genes and DNA. These V and J calls are TCRdb output, not the study's own analysis. This sample has more than 50,000 distinct CDR3 sequences in its table, and under 3.5% of those were observed once. The top ten constitute roughly 7% of the sample.

Its CDR3 holds 12 amino acids, cysteine through phenylalanine. Only the CDR3 part of the read is kept: 36 bases, read in frame from the first base. For CDR1 and CDR2, the germline V gene (reference sequence) lists LGHDT and YNNKEL. Trimming costs V 4 bases and J 5 bases, and their ends lie 5 bases apart. This clonotype was counted at least ten times. Its recognized antigen is unknown. No per-base quality is available; no much larger clone lies one base away. This clonotype originated in a woman between 55 and 75 years old with multiple sclerosis. The sample consisted of PBMCs. Recombination joined TRBV3-1 with TRBJ2-2; a confident D gene designation cannot be given. DNA sequence: TGTGCCAGCAGCCTAGCTACCGGGGAGCTGTTTTTT. Its protein product is CASSLATGELFF. Joined to the reference TRBV3-1 and TRBJ2-2 proteins, this CDR3 gives the full variable domain: DTAVSQTPKYLVTQMGNDKSIKCEQNLGHDTMYWYKQDSKKFLKIMFSYNNKELIINETVPNRFSPKSPDKAHLNLHINSLELGDSAVYFCASSLATGELFFGEGSRLTVL.